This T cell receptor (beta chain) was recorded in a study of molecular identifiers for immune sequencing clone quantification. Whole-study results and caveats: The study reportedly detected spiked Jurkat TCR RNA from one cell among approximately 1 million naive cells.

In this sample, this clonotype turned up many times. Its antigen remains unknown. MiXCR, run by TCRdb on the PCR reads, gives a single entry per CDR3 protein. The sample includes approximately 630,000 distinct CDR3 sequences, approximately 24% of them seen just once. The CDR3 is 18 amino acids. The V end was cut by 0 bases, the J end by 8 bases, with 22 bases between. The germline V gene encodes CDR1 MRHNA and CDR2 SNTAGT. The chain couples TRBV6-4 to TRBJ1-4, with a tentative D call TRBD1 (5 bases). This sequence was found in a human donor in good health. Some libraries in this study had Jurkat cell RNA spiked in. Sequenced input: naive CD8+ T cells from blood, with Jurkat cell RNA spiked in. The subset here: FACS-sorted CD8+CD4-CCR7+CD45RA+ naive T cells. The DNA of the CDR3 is TGTGCCAGCAGTGACTCAGGATGCCGCGGCAGGGAGGGGGAAAAACTGTTTTTT. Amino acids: CASSDSGCRGREGEKLFF.